Sequencing of this T cell receptor (beta chain) was carried out in a study of tumor-infiltrating lymphocytes in primary liver carcinoma. Study context: Patients underwent surgical resection for primary liver carcinoma.

From approximately 550 ng of total RNA, TCR beta-specific cDNA was reverse-transcribed using a constant-region primer. Libraries covering TCR beta were generated through three nested multiplex PCR rounds (using a slightly modified ARM-PCR). With TRBV1-TRBV30 forward primers and a C-beta reverse primer, the first two PCR rounds were run for approximately 10 cycles each. TCRdb reanalysed the multiplex PCR reads using MiXCR and keeps one entry per CDR3 protein. The sample lists 200,000 or so distinct CDR3 sequences; 65% were seen once. Study results and limitations: When set against blood, tumors had a significantly higher top-250-clone fraction (p = 0.039).

V lost 5 bases, J lost 4 bases, and 4 bases stayed unmatched. The CDR3 totals 13 residues. The germline gives CDR1 SGHAT, CDR2 FQNNGV. Ten or more counts support this clonotype. Its target is unknown. Unsorted whole blood supplied the blood RNA, and germline DNA was isolated too. V gene TRBV11-2 combines with J gene TRBJ2-5; 7 nucleotides match TRBD2. The sequenced sample consisted of peripheral blood. This TCR came from a woman aged 60 to 75 with primary liver carcinoma and hepatitis B virus infection. CDR3 sequence (DNA): TGTGCCAGCAGCCCTGGACTAGGAGAGACCCAGTACTTC. Translation: CASSPGLGETQYF. The full variable domain, completed using reference TRBV11-2 and TRBJ2-5, is EAGVAQSPRYKIIEKRQSVAFWCNPISGHATLYWYQQILGQGPKLLIQFQNNGVVDDSQLPKDRFSAERLKGVDSTLKIQPAKLEDSAVYLCASSPGLGETQYFGPGTRLLVL.